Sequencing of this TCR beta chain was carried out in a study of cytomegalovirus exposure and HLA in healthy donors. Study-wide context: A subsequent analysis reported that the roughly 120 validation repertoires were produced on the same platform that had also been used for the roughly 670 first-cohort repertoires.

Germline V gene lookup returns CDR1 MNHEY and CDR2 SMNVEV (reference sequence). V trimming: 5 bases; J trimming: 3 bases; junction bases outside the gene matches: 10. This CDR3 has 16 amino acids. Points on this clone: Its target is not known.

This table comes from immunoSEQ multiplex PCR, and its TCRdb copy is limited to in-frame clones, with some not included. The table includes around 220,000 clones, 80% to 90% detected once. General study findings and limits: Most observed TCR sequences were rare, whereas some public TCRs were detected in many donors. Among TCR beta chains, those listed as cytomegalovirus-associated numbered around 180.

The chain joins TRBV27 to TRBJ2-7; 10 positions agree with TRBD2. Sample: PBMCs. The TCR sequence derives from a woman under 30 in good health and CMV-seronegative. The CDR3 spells CASSRTSGALLYEQYF. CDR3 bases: TGTGCCAGCAGTCGGACTAGCGGAGCCCTTCTCTACGAGCAGTACTTC.